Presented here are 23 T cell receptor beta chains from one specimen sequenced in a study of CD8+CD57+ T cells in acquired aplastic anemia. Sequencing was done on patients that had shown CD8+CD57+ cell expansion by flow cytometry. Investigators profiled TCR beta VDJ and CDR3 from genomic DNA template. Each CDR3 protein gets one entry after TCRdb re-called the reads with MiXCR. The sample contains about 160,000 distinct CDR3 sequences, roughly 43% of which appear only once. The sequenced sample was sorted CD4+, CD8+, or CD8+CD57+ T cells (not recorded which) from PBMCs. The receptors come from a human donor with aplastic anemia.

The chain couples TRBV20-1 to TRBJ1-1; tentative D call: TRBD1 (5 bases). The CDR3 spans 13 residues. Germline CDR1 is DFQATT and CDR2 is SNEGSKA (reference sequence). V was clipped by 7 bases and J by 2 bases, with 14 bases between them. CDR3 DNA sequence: TGCAGTGTAGATCCAGGGACTAACACTGAAGCTTTCTTT. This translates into CSVDPGTNTEAFF.

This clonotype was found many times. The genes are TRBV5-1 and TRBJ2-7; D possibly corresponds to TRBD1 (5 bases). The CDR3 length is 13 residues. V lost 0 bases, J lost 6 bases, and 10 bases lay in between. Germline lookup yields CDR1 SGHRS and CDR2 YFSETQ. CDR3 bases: TGCGCCAGCAGCTTGGGGCAGGGTCTCGAGCAGTACTTC. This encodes CASSLGQGLEQYF.

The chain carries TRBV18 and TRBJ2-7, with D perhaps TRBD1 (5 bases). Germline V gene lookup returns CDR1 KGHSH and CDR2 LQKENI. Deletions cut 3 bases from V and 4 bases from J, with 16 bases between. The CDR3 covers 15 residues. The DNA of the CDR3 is TGTGCCAGCTCACCGCCTGGGGCCCACTCGTACGAGCAGTACTTC. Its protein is CASSPPGAHSYEQYF.

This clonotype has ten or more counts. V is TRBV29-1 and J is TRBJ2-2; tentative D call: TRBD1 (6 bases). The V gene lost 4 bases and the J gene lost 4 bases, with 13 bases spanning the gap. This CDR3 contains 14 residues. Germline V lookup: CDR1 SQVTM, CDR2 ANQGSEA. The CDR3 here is CSVGQGTSTGELFF. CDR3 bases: TGCAGCGTTGGGCAGGGGACGAGCACCGGGGAGCTGTTTTTT.

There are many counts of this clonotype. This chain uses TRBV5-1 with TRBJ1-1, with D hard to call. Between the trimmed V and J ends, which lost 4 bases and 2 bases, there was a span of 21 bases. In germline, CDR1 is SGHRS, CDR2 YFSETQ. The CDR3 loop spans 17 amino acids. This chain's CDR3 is CASSQDGRTRPNTEAFF. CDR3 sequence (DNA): TGCGCCAGCAGCCAAGATGGGAGGACCAGGCCCAACACTGAAGCTTTCTTT.

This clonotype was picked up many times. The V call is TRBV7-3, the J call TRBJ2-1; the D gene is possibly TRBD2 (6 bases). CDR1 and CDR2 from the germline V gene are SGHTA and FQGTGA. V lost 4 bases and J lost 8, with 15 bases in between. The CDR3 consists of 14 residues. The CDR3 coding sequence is TGTGCCAGCAGCTCTTACGGGAGCTGGGATGAGCAGTTCTTC. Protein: CASSSYGSWDEQFF.

The CDR3 loop is CSVRTRRDTQYF. DNA for the CDR3: TGCAGTGTTCGGACTAGACGTGACACGCAGTATTTT. The rearrangement uses TRBV20-1 and TRBJ2-3; TRBD2 matches 7 bases. CDR1 DFQATT and CDR2 SNEGSKA come from the germline V gene (reference sequence). The CDR3 is made up of 12 amino acids. V dropped 7 bases and J dropped 9; count of bases not matched to a gene: 10.

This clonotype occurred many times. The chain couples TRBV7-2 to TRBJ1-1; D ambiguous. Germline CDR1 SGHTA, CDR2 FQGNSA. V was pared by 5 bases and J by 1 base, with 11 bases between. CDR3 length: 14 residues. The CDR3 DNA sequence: TGTGCCAGCAGCCGCGACGTAACGAACACTGAAGCTTTCTTT. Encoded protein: CASSRDVTNTEAFF.

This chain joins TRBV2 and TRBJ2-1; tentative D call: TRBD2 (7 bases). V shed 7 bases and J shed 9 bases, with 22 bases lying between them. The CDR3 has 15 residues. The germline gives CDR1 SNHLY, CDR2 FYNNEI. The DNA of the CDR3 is TGTGCCAGCAAGGAGGCCGGGGGGCCTTTCACTGAGCAGTTCTTC. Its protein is CASKEAGGPFTEQFF.

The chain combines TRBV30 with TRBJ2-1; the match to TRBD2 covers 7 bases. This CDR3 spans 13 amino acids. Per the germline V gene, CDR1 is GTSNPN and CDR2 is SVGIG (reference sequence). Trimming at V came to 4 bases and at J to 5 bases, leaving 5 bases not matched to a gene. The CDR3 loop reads CAWTSGPHNEQFF. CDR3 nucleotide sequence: TGTGCCTGGACTAGCGGACCGCACAATGAGCAGTTCTTC.

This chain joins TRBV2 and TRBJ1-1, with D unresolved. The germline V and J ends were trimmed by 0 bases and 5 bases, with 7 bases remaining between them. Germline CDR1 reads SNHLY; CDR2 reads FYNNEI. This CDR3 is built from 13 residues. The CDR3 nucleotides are TGTGCCAGCAGTGAAGCGCTTCCTACTGAAGCTTTCTTT. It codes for CASSEALPTEAFF.

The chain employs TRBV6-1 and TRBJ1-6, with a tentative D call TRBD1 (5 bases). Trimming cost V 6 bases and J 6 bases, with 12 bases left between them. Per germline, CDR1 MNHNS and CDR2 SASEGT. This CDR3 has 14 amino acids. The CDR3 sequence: CASRLRVLNSPLHF. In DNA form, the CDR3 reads TGTGCCAGCAGGCTCAGGGTGCTTAATTCACCCCTCCACTTT.

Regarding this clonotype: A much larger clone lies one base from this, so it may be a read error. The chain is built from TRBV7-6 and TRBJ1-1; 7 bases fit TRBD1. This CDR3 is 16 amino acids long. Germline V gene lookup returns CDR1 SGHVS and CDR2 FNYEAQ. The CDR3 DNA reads TGTGCCAGCAGCGTCTCTCGAGGCAGGGGGGAAACTGGAGCTTTCTTT. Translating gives CASSVSRGRGETGAFF.

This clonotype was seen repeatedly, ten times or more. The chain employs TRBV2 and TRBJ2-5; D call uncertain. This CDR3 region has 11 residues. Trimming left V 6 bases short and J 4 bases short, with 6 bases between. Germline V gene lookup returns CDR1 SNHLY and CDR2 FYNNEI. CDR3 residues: CASRVRETQYF. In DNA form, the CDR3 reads TGTGCCAGCAGAGTCAGAGAGACCCAGTACTTC.

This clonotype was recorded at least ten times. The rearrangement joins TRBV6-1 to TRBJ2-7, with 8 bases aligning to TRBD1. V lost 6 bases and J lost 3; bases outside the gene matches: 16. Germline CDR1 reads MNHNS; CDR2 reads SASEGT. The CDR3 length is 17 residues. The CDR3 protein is CASSLNLSGGAIYEQYF. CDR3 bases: TGTGCCAGCAGCCTGAACCTTTCAGGGGGCGCCATCTACGAGCAGTACTTC.

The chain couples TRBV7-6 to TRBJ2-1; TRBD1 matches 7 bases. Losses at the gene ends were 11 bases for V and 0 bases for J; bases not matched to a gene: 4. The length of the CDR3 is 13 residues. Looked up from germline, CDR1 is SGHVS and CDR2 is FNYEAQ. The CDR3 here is CAYTGASYNEQFF. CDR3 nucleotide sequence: TGTGCCTATACAGGGGCCTCCTACAATGAGCAGTTCTTC.

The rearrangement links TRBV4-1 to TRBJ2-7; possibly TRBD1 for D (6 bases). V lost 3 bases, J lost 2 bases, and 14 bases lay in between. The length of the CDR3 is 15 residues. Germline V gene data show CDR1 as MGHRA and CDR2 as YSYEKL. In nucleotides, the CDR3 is TGCGCCAGCAGCCACCGGACAGCCAGTACCTACGAGCAGTACTTC. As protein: CASSHRTASTYEQYF.

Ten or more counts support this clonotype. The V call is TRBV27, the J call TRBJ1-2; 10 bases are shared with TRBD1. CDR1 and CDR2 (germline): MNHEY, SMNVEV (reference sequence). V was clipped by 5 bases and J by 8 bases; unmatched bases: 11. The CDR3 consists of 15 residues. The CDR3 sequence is CASSRQRQGASGYTF. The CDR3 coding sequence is TGTGCCAGCAGTCGTCAACGACAGGGGGCGAGCGGCTACACCTTC.

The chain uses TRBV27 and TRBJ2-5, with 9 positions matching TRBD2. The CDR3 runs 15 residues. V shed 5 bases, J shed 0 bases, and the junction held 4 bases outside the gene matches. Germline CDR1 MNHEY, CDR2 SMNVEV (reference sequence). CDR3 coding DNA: TGTGCCAGCAGTCCCCGGACTAGCGACCAAGAGACCCAGTACTTC. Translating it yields CASSPRTSDQETQYF.

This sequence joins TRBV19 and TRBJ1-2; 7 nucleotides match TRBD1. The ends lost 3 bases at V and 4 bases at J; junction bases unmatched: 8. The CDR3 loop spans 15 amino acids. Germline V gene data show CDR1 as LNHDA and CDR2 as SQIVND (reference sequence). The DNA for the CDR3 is TGTGCCAGTAGTATTGGTAGGGGGCGAGGCTATGGCTACACCTTC. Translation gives CASSIGRGRGYGYTF.

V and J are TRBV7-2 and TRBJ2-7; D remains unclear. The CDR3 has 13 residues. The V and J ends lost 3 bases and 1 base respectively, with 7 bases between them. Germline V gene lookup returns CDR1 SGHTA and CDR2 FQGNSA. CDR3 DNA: TGTGCCAGCAGCTTTGGGCTTTCCTACGAGCAGTACTTC. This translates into CASSFGLSYEQYF.

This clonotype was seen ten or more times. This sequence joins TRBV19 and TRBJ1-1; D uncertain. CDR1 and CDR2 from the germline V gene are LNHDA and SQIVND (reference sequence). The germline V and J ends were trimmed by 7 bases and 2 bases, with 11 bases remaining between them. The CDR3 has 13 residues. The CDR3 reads CASKLAGNTEAFF. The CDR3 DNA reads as TGTGCCAGTAAGTTGGCAGGTAACACTGAAGCTTTCTTT.

CDR3 in amino acids: CASGRQGGGNTIYF. DNA for the CDR3: TGTGCCAGCGGAAGACAGGGTGGTGGAAACACCATATATTTT. The rearrangement links TRBV28 to TRBJ1-3, with 7 bases aligning to TRBD1. The CDR3 is 14 amino acids. V shed 8 bases, J shed 3 bases, and the junction held 7 bases outside the gene matches. CDR1 is MDHEN, CDR2 SYDVKM, per germline. The complete variable domain, with remaining parts taken from reference TRBV28 and TRBJ1-3, reads DVKVTQSSRYLVKRTGEKVFLECVQDMDHENMFWYRQDPGLGLRLIYFSYDVKMKEKGDIPEGYSVSREKKERFSLILESASTNQTSMYLCASGRQGGGNTIYFGEGSWLTVV.